A single sample gave rise to the 22 T cell receptor beta chains below, sequenced in a study of vaccination effects on CD4 cells after COVID-19. Their antigens are not known. Peptide-pool stimulation followed by sequencing identified expanded antigen-specific CD4+ clonotypes in the ViraFEST assay. When 10 to 11 days of culture had elapsed, CD4+ T cells were isolated. People in the vaccine group had not been infected with SARS-CoV-2 before, and their nucleocapsid antibodies were negative. The protocol was immunoSEQ multiplex PCR, while the TCRdb copy is restricted to in-frame clones and leaves out a portion. The data show more than 40,000 clones, 65% to 80% seen once. The starting material was CD4+ T cells from PBMCs cultured with HCoV-NL63 spike peptides, obtained before COVID-19 vaccination. These receptors came from a human donor who received a COVID-19 vaccine.

The rearrangement uses TRBV15 and TRBJ2-7, with TRBD2 matching 9 bases. The CDR3 length is 18 residues. Germline assignment: CDR1 LNHNV and CDR2 YYDKDF (reference sequence). V lost 3 bases, J lost 3 bases, and 15 bases stayed unmatched. In DNA, the CDR3 is TGTGCCACCAGCAGTAGGCCGGGACTAGCATGGGGATTCTACGAGCAGTACGTC. Residues: CATSSRPGLAWGFYEQYV.

This chain uses TRBV19 with TRBJ2-3; D might be TRBD2 (5 bases). The germline V gene has CDR1 LNHDA and CDR2 SQIVND (reference sequence). V was shortened by 6 bases and J by 1 base, with 14 bases between the two germline ends. This CDR3 spans 15 amino acids. CDR3 sequence: CASRPGLTRTDTQYF. For the CDR3, the DNA is TGTGCCAGTAGGCCAGGACTTACCCGCACAGATACGCAGTATTTT.

The chain links TRBV5-1 to TRBJ2-2; 9 nucleotides agree with TRBD2. The CDR3 loop spans 15 amino acids. Trimming cost V 5 bases and J 3 bases; bases outside gene matches: 5. Looked up from germline, CDR1 is SGHRS and CDR2 is YFSETQ. As DNA, the CDR3 is TGCGCCAGCAGTTTCGGCGGGGGGGACACCGGGGAGCTGTTTTTT. Encoded protein: CASSFGGGDTGELFF.

The chain recombines TRBV18 with TRBJ2-5, with 9 nucleotides matching TRBD2. With 4 bases clipped from V and 3 bases from J, the junction kept 6 bases outside the gene matches. The germline V gene encodes CDR1 KGHSH and CDR2 LQKENI. This CDR3 has 15 residues. The CDR3 loop reads CASSLVLAGKETQYF. The CDR3 DNA follows: TGTGCCAGCTCACTAGTCCTAGCGGGGAAAGAGACCCAGTACTTC.

The V and J genes are TRBV6-5 and TRBJ1-5; no clear D. The CDR3 runs to 13 residues. Per the germline V gene, CDR1 is MNHEY and CDR2 is SVGAGI. V was clipped by 2 bases and J by 3 bases, with 5 bases between them. The CDR3 DNA reads as TGTGCCAGCAGTTACCTCGTCAATCAGCCCCAGCATTTT. As protein: CASSYLVNQPQHF.

The chain is built from TRBV5-6 and TRBJ2-4; no definite D call. Germline loops: CDR1 SGHDT, CDR2 YYEEEE. V was trimmed by 4 bases and J by 0 bases, leaving 11 bases between them. This CDR3 has 15 amino acids. CDR3 DNA sequence: TGTGCCAGCAGCCCGCCGTTAGTAGCCAAAAACATTCAGTACTTC. This gives the protein CASSPPLVAKNIQYF.

This chain links TRBV7-8 with TRBJ2-7; the D gene is possibly TRBD1 (6 bases). CDR1 is SGHVS, CDR2 FQNEAQ, per germline. The CDR3 length is 15 residues. The V end lost 5 bases, the J end lost 3 bases, and 17 bases lay between the germline ends. Here the CDR3 reads CASSPRTESYYEQYV. The CDR3 DNA is TGTGCCAGCAGCCCCAGGACAGAGAGCTACTACGAGCAGTACGTC.

This chain connects TRBV4-2 to TRBJ2-4, with 9 bases that match TRBD2. The CDR3 is 16 residues long. Trimming removed 0 bases from V and 6 bases from J; junction bases left unmatched: 6. Germline assignment: CDR1 LGHNA and CDR2 YNFKEQ. The CDR3 nucleotides read TGTGCCAGCAGCCAAGAAAAAAGCGGGGGGACAAACATTCAGTACTTC. Its protein product is CASSQEKSGGTNIQYF.

The rearrangement uses TRBV5-1 and TRBJ2-3; weak D call: TRBD1 (5 bases). There are 14 residues in the CDR3. Trimming left V 2 bases short and J 0 bases short, with 7 bases between. The germline V gene has CDR1 SGHRS and CDR2 YFSETQ. Here the CDR3 reads CASSFDRSTDTQYF. CDR3 coding DNA: TGCGCCAGCAGCTTCGACAGAAGCACAGATACGCAGTATTTT.

CDR3 coding DNA: TGTGCTAGTGGTTTGAGCCTGCGGGGCACAGATACGCAGTATTTT. It encodes CASGLSLRGTDTQYF. The chain joins TRBV12-5 to TRBJ2-3; TRBD2 might be the D (5 bases). The CDR3 totals 15 residues. The germline V and J ends were trimmed by 2 bases and 1 base, with 10 bases remaining between them. Germline V lookup: CDR1 LGHNT, CDR2 FRNRAP.

With regard to this clone: The sample has other DNA sequences that encode this CDR3 too. The V gene is TRBV2, the J gene TRBJ1-6, with no clear D. Germline V gene lookup returns CDR1 SNHLY and CDR2 FYNNEI. The CDR3 extends over 13 amino acids. The V end was cut by 6 bases, the J end by 7 bases, with 10 bases between. DNA for the CDR3: TGTGCCAGCAGACGTACAGCAAATTCACCCCTCCACTTT. Translated: CASRRTANSPLHF.

This clone was counted once. The V and J genes are TRBV6-2 or TRBV6-3 and TRBJ2-7; a possible D gene is TRBD1 (6 bases). Germline loops: CDR1 MNHEY, CDR2 SVGEGT. This CDR3 region has 15 residues. The germline V and J ends were trimmed by 5 bases and 6 bases, with 20 bases remaining between them. The CDR3 loop reads CASSQNGDTPGEQYV. As DNA, the CDR3 is TGTGCCAGCAGTCAGAATGGGGACACCCCCGGCGAGCAGTACGTC.

The V and J genes are TRBV6-6 and TRBJ1-5; 9 positions match TRBD1. The CDR3 runs to 14 residues. Germline V gene lookup returns CDR1 MNHNY and CDR2 SVGAGI (reference sequence). The V and J ends lost 5 bases and 1 base, in that order; junction bases with no gene match: 0. The DNA of the CDR3 is TGTGCCAGCAGTGGGACAGGGAGCAATCAGCCCCAGCATTTT. Its translation is CASSGTGSNQPQHF.

The CDR3 DNA is TGTGCCAGCAGCCAGGCTGGACAGAAACAATACAATGAGCAGTTCTTC. Its translation: CASSQAGQKQYNEQFF. V is TRBV3-1 (or the pseudogene TRBV3-2) and J is TRBJ2-1; a weak D match, TRBD1 (6 bases). V was shortened by 3 bases and J by 4 bases, with 16 bases between the two germline ends. CDR3 length: 16 amino acids. Germline lookup yields CDR1 LGHDT and CDR2 YNNKEL (reference sequence).

The chain carries TRBV6-1 and TRBJ1-5, with D possibly TRBD1 on 5 matching bases. V was cut by 2 bases and J by 7 bases, with 15 bases left in between. Germline CDR1 is MNHNS and CDR2 is SASEGT. This CDR3 contains 15 residues. DNA of the CDR3: TGTGCCAGCAGTGAAAGGGCAGGTGGGGACCAGCCCCAGCATTTT. Translation: CASSERAGGDQPQHF.

The chain couples TRBV9 to TRBJ1-3; D is possibly TRBD1 (5 bases). Trimming took off 0 bases at V and 0 bases at J, with 13 bases between the two ends. CDR3 size: 17 residues. Germline CDR1 SGDLS, CDR2 YYNGEE. CDR3 coding DNA: TGTGCCAGCAGCGTAGCTTCAGGGCCAAACTCTGGAAACACCATATATTTT. Encoded protein: CASSVASGPNSGNTIYF.

This clone is labeled medium-sized. The CDR3: CASSEVHLGSYGYTF. The CDR3 DNA reads as TGTGCCAGCAGTGAAGTCCATCTTGGGTCCTATGGCTACACCTTC. The chain has TRBV6-1 and TRBJ1-2, with D unclear. V gave up 1 base and J gave up 4 bases, with 13 bases separating them. This CDR3 is built from 15 residues. Germline V lookup: CDR1 MNHNS, CDR2 SASEGT.

The J gene is TRBJ2-7, the V gene TRBV28; D may be TRBD2 (6 bases). V dropped 8 bases and J dropped 4 bases, with 9 bases sitting between them. The CDR3 covers 11 residues. The germline CDR1 and CDR2 sequences are MDHEN and SYDVKM. As DNA, the CDR3 is TGTGCCAGCGGGGGGAGATACGAGCAGTACGTC. Translating it yields CASGGRYEQYV.

The V gene is TRBV12-3 or TRBV12-4, the J gene TRBJ2-7; D is undetermined. V lost 3 bases and J 5 bases, leaving 8 bases between the germline ends. The CDR3 is 12 residues long. The DNA for the CDR3 is TGTGCCAGCAGTTTCGGTGGCCACGAGCAGTACGTC. This encodes CASSFGGHEQYV.

This clone showed up just a few times. The CDR3: CASRRQQGSYEQYV. CDR3 coding DNA: TGTGCCAGCAGACGACAACAGGGTTCCTACGAGCAGTACGTC. V and J are TRBV6-5 and TRBJ2-7; D might be TRBD1 (6 bases). Trimming took 6 bases from V and 1 from J, leaving 13 bases between them. The CDR3 sequence is 14 residues long. Germline loops: CDR1 MNHEY, CDR2 SVGAGI.

The rearrangement uses TRBV7-9 and TRBJ2-2; D might be TRBD2 (6 bases). CDR3 size: 14 residues. The germline CDR1 and CDR2 sequences are SEHNR and FQNEAQ (reference sequence). V lost 4 bases, J lost 9 bases, and 15 bases lay in between. CDR3 sequence (DNA): TGTGCCAGCAGCTCCCTATGGGGGGACCGGGAGCTGTTTTTT. It yields the protein CASSSLWGDRELFF.

J is TRBJ2-3 and V is TRBV14, with D perhaps TRBD1 (6 bases). Germline loops: CDR1 SGHDN, CDR2 FVKESK. The CDR3 has 16 residues. Trimming cost V 1 base and J 6 bases, with 17 bases left between them. The CDR3 DNA reads as TGTGCCAGCAGCCAAGGGGGACACAACCCGGGGGATACGCAGTATTTT. Its protein product is CASSQGGHNPGDTQYF.